This T cell receptor beta chain was sequenced for a study of blood T cell repertoires in COVID-19. Study details: Whether acute or convalescent, the COVID-19 samples came from the United States, Italy and Spain. Sources were T cells, B-cell-depleted T cells, or PBMCs; the material itself was cDNA or gDNA.

Profiling relied on immunoSEQ multiplex PCR, and the TCRdb table lists in-frame clones only, not all of them. This table holds about 220,000 clones, approximately 86% found once. J was trimmed by 3 bases and V by 2 bases; bases with no gene match: 4. The CDR3 spans 14 residues. Germline V lookup: CDR1 LGHNA, CDR2 YSLEER. This clonotype originated in a woman aged 30 to 39 who had recovered from COVID-19. What was sequenced was peripheral blood. The rearrangement uses TRBV4-3 and TRBJ2-7; 7 positions agree with TRBD1. The CDR3 spells CASSQRQGGYEQYF. In nucleotides, the CDR3 is TGCGCCAGCAGCCAACGACAGGGTGGCTACGAGCAGTACTTC.